This TCR beta chain was sequenced during a study of blood T cell repertoires in COVID-19. Study at large: Sources were T cells, B-cell-depleted T cells, or PBMCs; the material itself was cDNA or gDNA.

As to this clone: At one end, the junction sequence differs from germline, possibly due to a read error.

Libraries were prepared by immunoSEQ multiplex PCR; TCRdb keeps only in-frame clonotypes and omits some of them. The sample records 300,000 to 350,000 clones, approximately 89% being singletons. This sequence originates from a woman aged 60-70 years with COVID-19, enrolled during active disease. The specimen sequenced was peripheral blood.

The CDR3 nucleotides read TGTGCCAGCAGTTTAGTAGAGGCCGGCAGGGCCTTCTTC. Amino acids: CASSLVEAGRAFF. J is TRBJ1-2 and V is TRBV12-3 or TRBV12-4; tentatively, D is TRBD1 (5 bases). The CDR3 spans 13 residues.